These T cell receptor beta chains were read from a single sample in a study of CD8 T cells in Susac syndrome. Each CDR3 protein is one row after TCRdb ran MiXCR on the immunoSEQ multiplex PCR reads. The sample has hundreds of thousands of distinct CDR3 sequences, around 90% seen once. Input material: CD8+ T cells from PBMCs. These receptors came from a human donor with multiple sclerosis. The CDR3 runs from the conserved cysteine through the conserved F or W. A D gene is named only where the DNA matches it firmly. Rows give clone size only sometimes, using once, few, many, or a class for an expanded clone.

d_gene: TRBD1; v_gene: TRBV13; abundance: NA; j_gene: TRBJ2-4; CDR3nt: TGTGCCAGCAGCTACGGGACAGGGACTCAGTACTTC; CDR3aa: CASSYGTGTQYF
d_gene: NA; v_gene: TRBV7-8; abundance: NA; j_gene: TRBJ2-3; CDR3nt: TGTGCCAGCAGCGCTGTGGGGGGCACAGATACGCAGTATTTT; CDR3aa: CASSAVGGTDTQYF
d_gene: TRBD1; v_gene: TRBV13; abundance: NA; j_gene: TRBJ2-7; CDR3nt: TGTGCCAGCAGCTTAGGCCGGACAGGGGCTTACTACGAGCAGTACTTC; CDR3aa: CASSLGRTGAYYEQYF
d_gene: NA; v_gene: TRBV7-8; abundance: NA; j_gene: TRBJ1-2; CDR3nt: TGTGCCAGCAGCCCCGCCGCGGGGACTGGCTACACCTTC; CDR3aa: CASSPAAGTGYTF
d_gene: TRBD2; v_gene: TRBV2; abundance: NA; j_gene: TRBJ2-3; CDR3nt: TGTGCCAGCAGCGAAAACATAGCGGGGGGCACAGATACGCAGTATTTT; CDR3aa: CASSENIAGGTDTQYF
d_gene: NA; v_gene: TRBV30; abundance: NA; j_gene: TRBJ2-1; CDR3nt: TGTGCCCTGAAGGTGTATGAGCAGTTCTTC; CDR3aa: CALKVYEQFF
d_gene: NA; v_gene: TRBV5-1; abundance: NA; j_gene: TRBJ2-7; CDR3nt: TGCGCCAGCAGCTCAGACGTGGGAGCGGGCTCCTACGAGCAGTACTTC; CDR3aa: CASSSDVGAGSYEQYF
d_gene: NA; v_gene: TRBV6-5; abundance: NA; j_gene: TRBJ1-5; CDR3nt: TGTGCCAGCTATCCGGGTCCCAATCAGCCCCAGCATTTT; CDR3aa: CASYPGPNQPQHF
d_gene: TRBD2; v_gene: TRBV7-2; abundance: NA; j_gene: TRBJ2-1; CDR3nt: TGTGCCAGCAGCGAAACCGGGACTAGCTCCTACAATGAGCAGTTCTTC; CDR3aa: CASSETGTSSYNEQFF
d_gene: TRBD2; v_gene: TRBV5-1; abundance: NA; j_gene: TRBJ2-1; CDR3nt: TGCGCCAGCAGCTCCGGGACTAGCGGGGGGCCGGGTTACAATGAGCAGTTCTTC; CDR3aa: CASSSGTSGGPGYNEQFF
d_gene: TRBD2; v_gene: TRBV9; abundance: NA; j_gene: TRBJ2-5; CDR3nt: TGTGCCAGCGGCGGGATGACTAGCGGGAGAAACCAAGAGACCCAGTACTTC; CDR3aa: CASGGMTSGRNQETQYF
d_gene: NA; v_gene: TRBV18; abundance: NA; j_gene: TRBJ2-1; CDR3nt: TGTGCCAGCTCACCATTCCACGAGACACCTCTAAACAATGAGCAGTTCTTC; CDR3aa: CASSPFHETPLNNEQFF
d_gene: NA; v_gene: TRBV7-9; abundance: once; j_gene: TRBJ2-2; CDR3nt: TGTGCCAGCAGCCCAGCACTAGGGAACACCGGGGAGCTGTTTTTT; CDR3aa: CASSPALGNTGELFF
d_gene: NA; v_gene: TRBV19; abundance: NA; j_gene: TRBJ1-3; CDR3nt: TGTGCCAGTACCGATGGAAACACCATATATTTT; CDR3aa: CASTDGNTIYF
d_gene: NA; v_gene: TRBV7-9; abundance: NA; j_gene: TRBJ1-1; CDR3nt: TGTGCCAGCAGCCGCTTGAACACTGAAGCTTTCTTT; CDR3aa: CASSRLNTEAFF
d_gene: NA; v_gene: TRBV3-1; abundance: NA; j_gene: TRBJ2-7; CDR3nt: TGTGCCAGCAGCCAAGCTGATTGGAACTCCTACGAGCAGTACTTC; CDR3aa: CASSQADWNSYEQYF
d_gene: TRBD2; v_gene: TRBV4-3; abundance: NA; j_gene: TRBJ2-3; CDR3nt: TGCGCCAGCAGCCAAGATCGGGTGCGGGAGCTAGATACGCAGTATTTT; CDR3aa: CASSQDRVRELDTQYF
d_gene: NA; v_gene: TRBV7-9; abundance: once; j_gene: TRBJ1-4; CDR3nt: TGTGCCAGCAGCGGCGGGCCCTTGAGTGAAAAACTGTTTTTT; CDR3aa: CASSGGPLSEKLFF
d_gene: NA; v_gene: TRBV30; abundance: once; j_gene: TRBJ1-1; CDR3nt: TGTGCCTGGAGGTCCTTTATGAACACTGAAGCTTTCTTT; CDR3aa: CAWRSFMNTEAFF
d_gene: TRBD2; v_gene: TRBV7-3; abundance: NA; j_gene: TRBJ2-1; CDR3nt: TGTGCCAGCAGCTTAGTAACTAGCGGGAGGATAACCTACAATGAGCAGTTCTTC; CDR3aa: CASSLVTSGRITYNEQFF
d_gene: NA; v_gene: TRBV7-9; abundance: NA; j_gene: TRBJ2-5; CDR3nt: TGTGCCAGCAGGTTCCGGGAGCGTCTGTACCAAGAGACCCAGTACTTC; CDR3aa: CASRFRERLYQETQYF
d_gene: NA; v_gene: TRBV27; abundance: NA; j_gene: TRBJ1-2; CDR3nt: TGTGCCAGCAGGGGACATCCCTATGGCTACACCTTC; CDR3aa: CASRGHPYGYTF
d_gene: TRBD1; v_gene: TRBV5-1; abundance: NA; j_gene: TRBJ1-5; CDR3nt: TGCGCCAGCAGCTCGACAGGGAACGGGCAGCCCCAGCATTTT; CDR3aa: CASSSTGNGQPQHF
d_gene: TRBD2; v_gene: TRBV4-3; abundance: NA; j_gene: TRBJ2-7; CDR3nt: TGCGCCAGCAGCCGTGACCGGGAGGGCCTGGGCGAGCAGTACTTC; CDR3aa: CASSRDREGLGEQYF
d_gene: NA; v_gene: TRBV6-5; abundance: NA; j_gene: TRBJ1-2; CDR3nt: TGTGCCAGCAGTTTCCCTGTATCGAACGCCACCTTC; CDR3aa: CASSFPVSNATF
d_gene: NA; v_gene: TRBV19; abundance: NA; j_gene: TRBJ2-1; CDR3nt: TGTGCCAGTAGTATAGAAGGCGGCTTTTACAATGAGCAGTTCTTC; CDR3aa: CASSIEGGFYNEQFF
d_gene: NA; v_gene: TRBV6-2/TRBV6-3; abundance: few; j_gene: TRBJ1-6; CDR3nt: TGTGCCAGCCGCACGCGGGGCAATTCACCCCTCCACTTT; CDR3aa: CASRTRGNSPLHF
d_gene: TRBD1; v_gene: TRBV19; abundance: NA; j_gene: TRBJ2-7; CDR3nt: TGTGCCAGTAGCCCGTTGGACAGGCCCGGGGAGCAGTACTTC; CDR3aa: CASSPLDRPGEQYF
d_gene: NA; v_gene: TRBV9; abundance: NA; j_gene: TRBJ1-2; CDR3nt: TGTGCCAGCAGCGTAGAGAGGGGAGGCTACACCTTC; CDR3aa: CASSVERGGYTF
d_gene: NA; v_gene: TRBV24-1; abundance: NA; j_gene: TRBJ2-7; CDR3nt: TGTGCCACCAGTGATTCGGTGACAGACGAGCAGTACTTC; CDR3aa: CATSDSVTDEQYF
d_gene: NA; v_gene: TRBV15; abundance: NA; j_gene: TRBJ1-1; CDR3nt: TGTGCCACCAGCAGAAGGGTAGAAGGGACTGAAGCTTTCTTT; CDR3aa: CATSRRVEGTEAFF
d_gene: NA; v_gene: TRBV12-3/TRBV12-4; abundance: once; j_gene: TRBJ2-1; CDR3nt: TGTGCCAGCAGCCCCAGAGGGGTGGGAGAGATCTACAATGAGCAGTTCTTC; CDR3aa: CASSPRGVGEIYNEQFF
d_gene: NA; v_gene: TRBV4-3; abundance: NA; j_gene: TRBJ2-4; CDR3nt: TGCGCCAGCAGCCAAGATCCCGAACAGTTCCAGTACTTC; CDR3aa: CASSQDPEQFQYF
d_gene: NA; v_gene: TRBV9; abundance: NA; j_gene: TRBJ1-4; CDR3nt: TGTGCCAGCAGCGTGGCGGGGTGGGGAGAAAAACTGTTTTTT; CDR3aa: CASSVAGWGEKLFF
d_gene: NA; v_gene: TRBV6-5; abundance: NA; j_gene: TRBJ2-5; CDR3nt: TGTGCCAGCAGTTACAGGAAACAAGAGACCCAGTACTTC; CDR3aa: CASSYRKQETQYF
d_gene: NA; v_gene: TRBV5-1; abundance: few; j_gene: TRBJ1-1; CDR3nt: TGCGCCAGCAGCTTGGCACAGGGAGAAGCTTTCTTT; CDR3aa: CASSLAQGEAFF
d_gene: NA; v_gene: TRBV14; abundance: once; j_gene: TRBJ1-4; CDR3nt: TGTGCCAGCAGCCAAGACCATTGGGGGGCGCATGAAAAACTGTTTTTT; CDR3aa: CASSQDHWGAHEKLFF
d_gene: NA; v_gene: TRBV10-1; abundance: NA; j_gene: TRBJ2-7; CDR3nt: TGCGCCAGCAGTGAGTATCTCGGGGAGCAGTACTTC; CDR3aa: CASSEYLGEQYF
d_gene: NA; v_gene: TRBV5-4; abundance: NA; j_gene: TRBJ2-3; CDR3nt: TGTGCCAGCAGCCAGGCCGGGACTGGTGATACGCAGTATTTT; CDR3aa: CASSQAGTGDTQYF
d_gene: TRBD1; v_gene: TRBV4-1; abundance: NA; j_gene: TRBJ1-5; CDR3nt: TGCGCCAGCAGTCCCGACAGGGGCCCCCAGAAGCCCCAGCATTTT; CDR3aa: CASSPDRGPQKPQHF
d_gene: TRBD1; v_gene: TRBV27; abundance: once; j_gene: TRBJ2-7; CDR3nt: TGTGCCAGCAGTTTAGGACAGGGTGCCCACTACGAGCAGTACTTC; CDR3aa: CASSLGQGAHYEQYF
d_gene: TRBD1; v_gene: TRBV19; abundance: NA; j_gene: TRBJ2-1; CDR3nt: TGTGCCAGTAGTATCCGGGACAGGGGATACAATGAGCAGTTCTTC; CDR3aa: CASSIRDRGYNEQFF
d_gene: NA; v_gene: TRBV2; abundance: NA; j_gene: TRBJ1-2; CDR3nt: TGTGCCAGCACTGAGAATCGGGGCCTCAACTATGGCTACACCTTC; CDR3aa: CASTENRGLNYGYTF
d_gene: NA; v_gene: TRBV12-3/TRBV12-4; abundance: NA; j_gene: TRBJ1-5; CDR3nt: TGTGCCAGCAGTTTAGAAACAGGGAATCAGCCCCAGCATTTT; CDR3aa: CASSLETGNQPQHF
d_gene: TRBD2; v_gene: TRBV11-2; abundance: NA; j_gene: TRBJ2-5; CDR3nt: TGTGCCAGCAGCTTCTTTCCAGCGGGGTCCAGGGAGACCCAGTACTTC; CDR3aa: CASSFFPAGSRETQYF
d_gene: TRBD1; v_gene: TRBV30; abundance: NA; j_gene: TRBJ2-3; CDR3nt: TGTGCCTGGGCCTTGGACAGGCAGATCGAAGATACGCAGTATTTT; CDR3aa: CAWALDRQIEDTQYF
d_gene: NA; v_gene: TRBV5-4; abundance: once; j_gene: TRBJ2-7; CDR3nt: TGTGCCAGCAGCTTGAAGGAGGAGTGGTATCGAGAGTCCTACGAGCAGTACTTC; CDR3aa: CASSLKEEWYRESYEQYF
d_gene: NA; v_gene: TRBV2; abundance: NA; j_gene: TRBJ1-2; CDR3nt: TGTGCCAGCAGTGAAGTACGGATCTATGGCTACACCTTC; CDR3aa: CASSEVRIYGYTF
d_gene: NA; v_gene: TRBV13; abundance: NA; j_gene: TRBJ1-1; CDR3nt: TGTGCCAGCAGCCTTGGACGGACGAACACTGAAGCTTTCTTT; CDR3aa: CASSLGRTNTEAFF
d_gene: NA; v_gene: TRBV20-1; abundance: NA; j_gene: TRBJ1-2; CDR3nt: TGCAGTGCGGTCAGCCTGTCGGACTATGGCTACACCTTC; CDR3aa: CSAVSLSDYGYTF
d_gene: NA; v_gene: TRBV21-1; abundance: NA; j_gene: TRBJ1-5; CDR3nt: TGTGCCAGCAGCAAAGGTCCGGGCCGGATCGGGCCCCAGCATTTT; CDR3aa: CASSKGPGRIGPQHF
d_gene: NA; v_gene: TRBV24-1; abundance: NA; j_gene: TRBJ2-7; CDR3nt: TGTGCCACCAGTGACTCGCGGCTAGGGGACGAGGCCGAGCAGTACTTC; CDR3aa: CATSDSRLGDEAEQYF
d_gene: TRBD2; v_gene: TRBV6-5; abundance: NA; j_gene: TRBJ2-1; CDR3nt: TGTGCCAGCAGTTTCGGGACTAGCGGGGAGAGCTCCTACAATGAGCAGTTCTTC; CDR3aa: CASSFGTSGESSYNEQFF
d_gene: NA; v_gene: TRBV20-1; abundance: NA; j_gene: TRBJ2-7; CDR3nt: TGCAGTGCTAGAGATCGGGAAAACTACGAGCAGTACTTC; CDR3aa: CSARDRENYEQYF
d_gene: NA; v_gene: TRBV12-3/TRBV12-4; abundance: NA; j_gene: TRBJ2-3; CDR3nt: TGTGCCAGCAGTTTAGCGACAGACTTCACAGATACGCAGTATTTT; CDR3aa: CASSLATDFTDTQYF
d_gene: TRBD2; v_gene: TRBV20-1; abundance: NA; j_gene: TRBJ2-3; CDR3nt: TGCAGTGCTAGATCAGCGGGAGGCCCCTCATACTCCACAGATACGCAGTATTTT; CDR3aa: CSARSAGGPSYSTDTQYF